This T cell receptor beta chain derives from a study of blood T cell repertoires in COVID-19. For the study at large: T cells, B-cell-depleted T cells, or PBMCs provided the cDNA or gDNA that served as material.

As processed by the authors: Reference gene primer amplification in the assay estimated nucleated cell counts. Method: immunoSEQ multiplex PCR; TCRdb's copy keeps in-frame clones and lacks some. V and J calls plus clone size are reproduced from that table; the DNA served to infer D and trimming. The data contain 250,000 to 300,000 clones, approximately 89% of them singletons. Recruited during active infection, patients (from Seattle) were subsequently followed longitudinally. V gave up 4 bases and J gave up 7 bases, with 14 bases separating them. This CDR3 has 15 amino acids. The germline V gene has CDR1 SGHVS and CDR2 FNYEAQ.

The receptor was isolated from a woman in her twenties or thirties with COVID-19, enrolled during active disease. The chain couples TRBV7-6 to TRBJ1-6; possible D gene TRBD1, 6 bases. Sequenced input: peripheral blood. CDR3 DNA: TGTGCCAGCAGCTCTCTAGGACAGCCCAATTCACCCCTCCACTTT. Its protein is CASSSLGQPNSPLHF.